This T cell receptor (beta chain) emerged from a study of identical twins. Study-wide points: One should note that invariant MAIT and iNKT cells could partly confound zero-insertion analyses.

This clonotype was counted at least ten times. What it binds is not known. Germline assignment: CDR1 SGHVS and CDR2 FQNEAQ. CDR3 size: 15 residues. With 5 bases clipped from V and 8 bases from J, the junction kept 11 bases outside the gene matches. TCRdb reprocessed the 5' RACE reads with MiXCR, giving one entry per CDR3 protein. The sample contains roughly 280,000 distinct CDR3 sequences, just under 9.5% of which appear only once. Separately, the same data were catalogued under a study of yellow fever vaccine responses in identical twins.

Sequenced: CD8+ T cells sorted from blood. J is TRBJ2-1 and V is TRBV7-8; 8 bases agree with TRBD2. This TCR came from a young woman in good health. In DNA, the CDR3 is TGTGCCAGCAGCGCCGGAACAGCGGGGGCCGATGAGCAGTTCTTC. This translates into CASSAGTAGADEQFF.